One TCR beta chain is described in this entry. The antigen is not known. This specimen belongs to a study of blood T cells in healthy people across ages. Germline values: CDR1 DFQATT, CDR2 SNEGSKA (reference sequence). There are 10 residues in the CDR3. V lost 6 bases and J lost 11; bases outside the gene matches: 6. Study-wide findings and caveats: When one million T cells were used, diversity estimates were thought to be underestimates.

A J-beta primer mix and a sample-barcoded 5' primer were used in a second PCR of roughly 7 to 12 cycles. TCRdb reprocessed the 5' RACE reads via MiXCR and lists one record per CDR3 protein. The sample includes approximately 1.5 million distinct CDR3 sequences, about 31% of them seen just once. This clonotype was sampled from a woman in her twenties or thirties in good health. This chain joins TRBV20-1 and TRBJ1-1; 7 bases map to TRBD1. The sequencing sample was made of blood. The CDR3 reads CSATQGPAFF. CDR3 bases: TGCAGTGCAACACAGGGGCCGGCTTTCTTT.